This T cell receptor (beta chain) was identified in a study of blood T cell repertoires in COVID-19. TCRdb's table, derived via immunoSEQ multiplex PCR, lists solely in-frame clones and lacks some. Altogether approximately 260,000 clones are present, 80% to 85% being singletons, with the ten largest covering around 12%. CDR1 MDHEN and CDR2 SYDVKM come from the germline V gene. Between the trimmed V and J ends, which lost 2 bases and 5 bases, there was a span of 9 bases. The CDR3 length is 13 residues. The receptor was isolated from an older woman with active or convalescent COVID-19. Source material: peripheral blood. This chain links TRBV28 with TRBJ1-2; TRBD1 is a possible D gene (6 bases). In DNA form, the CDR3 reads TGTGCCAGCAGTTTACCCCAGGGGTATGGCTACACCTTC. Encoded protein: CASSLPQGYGYTF.